The following is a T cell receptor (beta chain) sequence with its context. This record comes from a study of blood T cell repertoires in COVID-19. Some clones are missing from TCRdb's copy, which holds only in-frame ones; the method was immunoSEQ multiplex PCR. The sample lists roughly 190,000 clones, about 85% occurring once. The CDR3 totals 16 residues. Trimming at V came to 5 bases and at J to 2 bases, leaving 8 bases not matched to a gene. Germline V gene sequence: CDR1 SSHAT, CDR2 FNYEAQ (reference sequence). The receptor was derived from a man between 60 and 75 years old with active or convalescent COVID-19. Input material: peripheral blood. V and J are TRBV7-7 and TRBJ1-3, with 8 nucleotides matching TRBD1. The CDR3 DNA reads TGTGCCAGCAGCCCAGACAGGGGCTGGGCTGGAAACACCATATATTTT. Translated, it gives CASSPDRGWAGNTIYF.